The T cell receptor (beta chain) described here comes from a study of glioma-infiltrating T cells after dendritic cell vaccination (dated by TCRdb to between 2015 and 2016). At the level of the whole study: Of the approximately 15 glioblastoma patients in the cohort, all drawn from Phase I and II dendritic cell vaccination trials, 9 were newly diagnosed and 6 had recurrent disease. Each patient was given three intradermal dendritic cell vaccine injections, spaced two weeks apart, in the arm below the axilla. Survival after dendritic cell vaccination was correlated with TCR sequencing metrics, such as TIL content and the overlap between tumor and blood repertoires. The vaccine was prepared from monocyte-derived dendritic cells that were cultured for seven days with IL-4 and GM-CSF and then pulsed overnight with autologous tumor lysate. In glioblastoma patients vaccinated with dendritic cells, deep sequencing of TCR beta CDR3 regions served to measure tumor-infiltrating lymphocyte content and to compare repertoires between tumor and blood. Between the early 2000s and the early 2010s, patients were given autologous tumor lysate-pulsed dendritic cell vaccination. What the study reported, not specific to this receptor: After dendritic cell vaccination, a higher estimated pretreatment TIL content predicted longer time to progression and longer overall survival. The three-group TCR overlap response model was characterized as speculative, and prospective validation of the model was stated to be required. The cohort was small and heterogeneous, only a few patients had full blood and tumor sets, and even fewer had initial-recurrent tumor pairs. TCR clonality showed no direct relationship with survival, which suggests that a diverse polyclonal response may matter.

TCRB CDR3 regions were amplified from about 2 ug genomic DNA, or all available DNA if less, using the immunoSEQ assay. For multiplex PCR, 60 forward primers for TCR V beta segments and 13 reverse primers for J beta segments were used. Synthetic control templates were spiked into each sample at limiting dilution to estimate reads per starting template. Reads of 87 bp were generated by sequencing on the Illumina HiSeq System. The source study handled its data this way. PCR and sequencing errors were removed by a nearest neighbor algorithm that merged closely related sequences. TCR overlap was measured as the percentage of unique tumor TCR beta sequences that were also present in the peripheral blood of the same patient. TCRdb mirrors the immuneACCESS table, restricted to in-frame sequences. Some clones are absent from its copies; in checked studies, under half trace to an unresolved V gene, and the reason for the others is unknown. V, J and clone size were drawn from that table, and D and trimming were deduced from the DNA. The sample records roughly 90,000 clones, under 90% of which are singletons. In total, the top ten clones hold around 14% of the sample.

Including cysteine and phenylalanine, the CDR3 has 17 amino acids. Left in the record is the CDR3 DNA by itself, 51 bases read in frame from the first base. Sequences LNHNV (CDR1) and YYDKDF (CDR2) are obtained from the germline V gene (reference sequence). V and J lose 2 bases and 0 bases, and a span of 14 bases separates them. Concerning this clone: The antigen this receptor binds is unknown. No much larger clone exists at a distance of one base, and base qualities are not known.

To be selected, patients needed enough residual fresh-frozen tumor tissue and more than two years of available survival data. Although molecular status otherwise differed among the glioblastoma patients, no patient had an isocitrate dehydrogenase mutation. PBMC were collected before vaccination, two weeks after the third vaccination, and at tumor progression if tumor progression occurred. The Qiagen DNeasy Blood extraction Kit was used to extract genomic DNA. The chain is encoded by TRBV15 joined to TRBJ1-3; the D gene is perhaps TRBD1, on 6 matching bases. Source: blood, taken before dendritic cell vaccination. This TCR derives from a human donor with glioblastoma. The DNA sequence is TGTGCCACCAGCAGATCATTAGGGGGTGGCTCTGGAAACACCATATATTTT. This codes for CATSRSLGGGSGNTIYF.